This T cell receptor beta chain emerged from a study of T cells in Graves' hyperthyroidism and ophthalmopathy. The authors deemed Graves' hyperthyroidism stable absent ophthalmopathy progression within 18 months. Uncontrolled infection, other autoimmune disease, pregnancy or lactation barred patients from enrollment. Used for diagnoses were clinical symptoms, serum thyroxine and TRAb, thyroid ultrasound and orbital computed tomography. CDR1 and CDR2 (germline): KGHSH, LQKENI. V gave up 3 bases and J gave up 1 base; unmatched junction bases: 4. The CDR3 contains 15 residues. There are many counts of this clonotype. As yet, its antigen is unknown. Study findings and constraints: A model using 13 V-J features told ophthalmopathy apart from stable hyperthyroidism.

Researchers amplified the TCR beta CDR3 regions from RNA transcripts. When the TCR CDR3 underwent first-round RT-PCR, the HTBI primer set was used. Using its own MiXCR run on the multiplex PCR reads, TCRdb lists one record per CDR3 protein. The repertoire holds about 510,000 distinct CDR3 sequences, 12% to 15% seen once, with approximately 15% in the top ten. The specimen was blood. The chain links TRBV18 to TRBJ2-7; 9 bases line up with TRBD2. This TCR was sampled from a woman in her thirties or forties with Graves' hyperthyroidism. CDR3 bases: TGTGCCAGCTCACCCGCGGGAGGGAGTTCCTACGAGCAGTACTTC. It translates to CASSPAGGSSYEQYF. The full variable domain, with the rest looked up from reference TRBV18 and TRBJ2-7, is NAGVMQNPRHLVRRRGQEARLRCSPMKGHSHVYWYRQLPEEGLKFMVYLQKENIIDESGMPKERFSAEFPKEGPSILRIQQVVRGDSAAYFCASSPAGGSSYEQYFGPGTRLTVT.